The 17 T cell receptor beta chains reported below all come from one sample, sequenced in a study of T cells in narcolepsy. Only in-frame clones appear in the TCRdb table, and some are missing; sequencing was by immunoSEQ multiplex PCR. The repertoire has around 26,000 clones, almost 85% of them found once; the top ten carry about 1.3%. The sequencing sample was made of CD45RA- memory CD4+ T cells from PBMCs. These receptors were collected from a human donor with narcolepsy.

The chain joins TRBV28 to TRBJ2-3; D gene uncertain. This CDR3 is built from 16 residues. Germline CDR1 MDHEN, CDR2 SYDVKM. The V end was cut by 7 bases, the J end by 2 bases, with 19 bases between. DNA of the CDR3: TGTGCCAGCATTACCCCGGGCTGGACCAACACAGATACGCAGTATTTT. This encodes CASITPGWTNTDTQYF.

The genes are TRBV4-3 and TRBJ1-6; 9 bases are shared with TRBD1. Germline values: CDR1 LGHNA, CDR2 YSLEER. The CDR3 totals 16 residues. The trim removed 2 bases at V and 7 bases at J, leaving 6 bases unmatched. The CDR3 nucleotides read TGCGCCAGCAGCCAACGGGACAGGGTAGGAAATTCACCCCTCCACTTT. Encoded protein: CASSQRDRVGNSPLHF.

This sequence joins TRBV28 and TRBJ2-1; D unresolved. Germline V CDR1 and CDR2: MDHEN, SYDVKM. The CDR3 has 12 amino acids. The V end lost 8 bases, the J end lost 6 bases, and 11 bases lay between the germline ends. DNA of the CDR3: TGTGCCAGCCGGGCCCTCGTCAATGAGCAGTTCTTC. Amino acid sequence: CASRALVNEQFF. Full variable domain (remainder filled in from reference TRBV28 and TRBJ2-1): DVKVTQSSRYLVKRTGEKVFLECVQDMDHENMFWYRQDPGLGLRLIYFSYDVKMKEKGDIPEGYSVSREKKERFSLILESASTNQTSMYLCASRALVNEQFFGPGTRLTVL.

The chain carries TRBV9 and TRBJ1-2, with 8 nucleotides matching TRBD1. The CDR3 runs 15 residues. The V segment lost 0 bases and the J segment 8 bases; nucleotides outside the gene matches: 9. In germline, CDR1 is SGDLS, CDR2 YYNGEE. The DNA for the CDR3 is TGTGCCAGCAGCGTAGTCGCGACAGGGGTTGGCGGCTACACCTTC. Translating gives CASSVVATGVGGYTF.

The sample holds a few counts of this clone. This chain joins TRBV6-1 and TRBJ2-7, with D unresolved. CDR3 length: 14 amino acids. V was cut by 2 bases and J by 4 bases, with 12 bases left in between. Per the germline V gene, CDR1 is MNHNS and CDR2 is SASEGT. The CDR3 reads CASSESSGWYEQYF. The CDR3 bases are TGTGCCAGCAGTGAATCCTCTGGTTGGTACGAGCAGTACTTC.

A word on this clone: In the same sample, other DNA sequences code for this CDR3. This chain joins TRBV29-1 and TRBJ2-5; 9 bases align to TRBD2. The J segment lost 2 bases and the V segment lost 4 bases, leaving 8 bases of the junction unmatched. The CDR3 loop spans 15 amino acids. The germline V gene has CDR1 SQVTM and CDR2 ANQGSEA. As DNA, the CDR3 is TGCAGCGTTGGGCGGGGGGGCGAGGGACAAGAGACCCAGTACTTC. Protein: CSVGRGGEGQETQYF.

The chain recombines TRBV6-6 with TRBJ2-3, with D possibly being TRBD2 (5 bases). CDR3 size: 16 residues. From germline, CDR1 is MNHNY and CDR2 SVGAGI (reference sequence). Trimming took 4 bases from V and 1 from J, leaving 15 bases between them. In DNA form, the CDR3 reads TGTGCCAGCAGTTCCCCCGGGGTAGCCCGCACAGATACGCAGTATTTT. This encodes CASSSPGVARTDTQYF.

This clone has more than one count but fewer than ten. The chain uses TRBV14 and TRBJ1-6; D is perhaps TRBD1 (6 bases). V was cut by 4 bases and J by 5 bases, with 12 bases left in between. Germline V gene data show CDR1 as SGHDN and CDR2 as FVKESK. The CDR3 spans 15 residues. The CDR3 DNA follows: TGTGCCAGCAGCCTAACGGACAGTAATAATTCACCCCTCCACTTT. Protein product: CASSLTDSNNSPLHF.

The V call is TRBV15, the J call TRBJ1-1; D gene unclear. V was shortened by 1 base and J by 1 base, with 13 bases between the two germline ends. The germline gives CDR1 LNHNV, CDR2 YYDKDF (reference sequence). The CDR3 length is 16 residues. CDR3 sequence: CATSRVDHATNTEAFF. CDR3 sequence (DNA): TGTGCCACCAGCAGAGTAGACCATGCGACGAACACTGAAGCTTTCTTT.

This chain links TRBV10-3 with TRBJ1-1; D remains unclear. Trimming pared 2 bases from V and 7 bases from J, leaving 14 bases between. CDR3 size: 14 residues. From germline, CDR1 is ENHRY and CDR2 SYGVKD. In DNA form, the CDR3 reads TGTGCCATCAGTGAGCCTGGGATGAGTAATGAAGCTTTCTTT. Its protein product is CAISEPGMSNEAFF.

The chain has TRBV6-6 and TRBJ1-1, with D unresolved. The CDR3 runs 13 residues. Germline V lookup: CDR1 MNHNY, CDR2 SVGAGI (reference sequence). The ends were cut back, 2 bases at V and 5 bases at J, with 9 bases in the middle. The CDR3 loop reads CASSYIMGTEAFF. The CDR3 DNA reads TGTGCCAGCAGTTACATAATGGGAACTGAAGCTTTCTTT.

This chain uses TRBV4-1 with TRBJ2-5, with 9 bases lining up with TRBD1. CDR3 length: 15 residues. V shed 6 bases and J 5 bases; nucleotides not matched to a gene: 10. Germline values: CDR1 MGHRA, CDR2 YSYEKL. CDR3 coding DNA: TGCGCCAGCAGTCCCGGACAGGGGATATGGGAGACCCAGTACTTC. Encoded protein: CASSPGQGIWETQYF.

With regard to this clone: The same CDR3 is also encoded by other DNA sequences in this sample. CDR3: CATGGGMRGGQPQHF. DNA for the CDR3: TGTGCCACCGGTGGAGGGATGAGGGGTGGGCAGCCCCAGCATTTT. V is TRBV2 and J is TRBJ1-5, with D perhaps TRBD1 (5 bases). Germline V lookup: CDR1 SNHLY, CDR2 FYNNEI. V shed 10 bases and J shed 7 bases, with 23 bases lying between them. The CDR3 is made up of 15 amino acids.

The chain couples TRBV29-1 to TRBJ2-3; no clear D gene. V was cut by 3 bases and J by 2 bases, with 9 bases left in between. The CDR3 totals 13 residues. Germline loops: CDR1 SQVTM, CDR2 ANQGSEA. The CDR3 sequence: CSVDSGTTDTQYF. The CDR3 DNA follows: TGCAGCGTTGACTCGGGCACCACAGATACGCAGTATTTT.

The V and J genes are TRBV6-4 and TRBJ1-2, with 9 positions matching TRBD1. V gave up 6 bases and J gave up 6 bases; unmatched junction bases: 8. The CDR3 contains 14 residues. Germline values: CDR1 MRHNA, CDR2 SNTAGT. CDR3 amino acids: CASSRRQGEDGYTF. The CDR3 coding sequence is TGTGCCAGCAGCCGTAGACAGGGGGAAGATGGCTACACCTTC.

The V call is TRBV18, the J call TRBJ2-7; 7 nucleotides agree with TRBD1. The germline V gene encodes CDR1 KGHSH and CDR2 LQKENI. V lost 3 bases, J lost 4 bases, and 6 bases stayed unmatched. This CDR3 contains 14 residues. The CDR3 coding sequence is TGTGCCAGCTCACCGAGACAGGGACAATACGAGCAGTACTTC. Protein: CASSPRQGQYEQYF.

This chain joins TRBV28 and TRBJ1-1; D not resolved. The V gene's germline CDR1 is MDHEN and CDR2 SYDVKM. The CDR3 contains 12 residues. V was clipped by 7 bases and J by 1 base, with 7 bases between them. The CDR3 region is CASNGWNTEAFF. CDR3 coding DNA: TGTGCCAGCAATGGGTGGAACACTGAAGCTTTCTTT.